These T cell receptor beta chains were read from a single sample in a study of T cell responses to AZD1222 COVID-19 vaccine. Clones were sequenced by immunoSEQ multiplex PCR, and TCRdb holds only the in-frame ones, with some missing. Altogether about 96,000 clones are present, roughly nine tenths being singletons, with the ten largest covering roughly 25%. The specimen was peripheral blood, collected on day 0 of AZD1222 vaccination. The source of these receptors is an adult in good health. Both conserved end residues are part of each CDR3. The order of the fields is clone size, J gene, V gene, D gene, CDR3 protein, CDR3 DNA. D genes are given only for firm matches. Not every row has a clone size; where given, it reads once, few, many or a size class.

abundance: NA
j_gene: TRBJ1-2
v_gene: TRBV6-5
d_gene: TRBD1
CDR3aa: CASRKIQGYFYGYTF
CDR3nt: TGTGCCAGCAGGAAAATACAGGGGTACTTCTATGGCTACACCTTC

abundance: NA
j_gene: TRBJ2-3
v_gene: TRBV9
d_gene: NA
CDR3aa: CASSHSQGRRKDTQYF
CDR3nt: TGTGCCAGCAGTCACTCCCAGGGACGACGCAAGGATACGCAGTATTTT

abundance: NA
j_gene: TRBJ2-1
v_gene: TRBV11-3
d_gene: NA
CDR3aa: CASSSGTDTSSYNEQFF
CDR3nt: TGTGCCAGCAGCTCCGGTACTGATACGAGCTCCTACAATGAGCAGTTCTTC

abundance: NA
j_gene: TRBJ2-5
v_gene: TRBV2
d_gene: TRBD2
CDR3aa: CASVGRGTSGRRETQYF
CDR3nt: TGTGCCAGCGTGGGGAGGGGGACTAGCGGGAGGAGAGAGACCCAGTACTTC

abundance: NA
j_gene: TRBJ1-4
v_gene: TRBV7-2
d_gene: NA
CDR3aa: CASSHRPPRDEKLFF
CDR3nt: TGTGCCAGCAGCCACAGACCGCCACGGGATGAAAAACTGTTTTTT

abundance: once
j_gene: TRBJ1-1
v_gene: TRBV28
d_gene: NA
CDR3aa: CASSLSGSAEAFF
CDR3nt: TGTGCCAGCAGCCTCTCGGGGTCCGCCGAAGCTTTCTTT

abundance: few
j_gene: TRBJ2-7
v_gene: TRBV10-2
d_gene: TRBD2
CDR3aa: CASSPTSGRHEQYF
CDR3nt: TGCGCCAGCAGTCCGACTAGCGGGAGACACGAGCAGTACTTC

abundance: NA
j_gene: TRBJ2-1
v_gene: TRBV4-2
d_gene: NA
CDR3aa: CASSRRGSGDEQFF
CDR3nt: TGTGCCAGCAGCCGGAGAGGTAGCGGTGATGAGCAGTTCTTC

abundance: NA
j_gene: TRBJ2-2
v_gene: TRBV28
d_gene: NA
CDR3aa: CAILDTGELFF
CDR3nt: TGTGCCATATTAGACACCGGGGAGCTGTTTTTT

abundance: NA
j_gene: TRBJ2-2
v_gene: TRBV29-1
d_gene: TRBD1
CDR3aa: CSGGTGGTGELFF
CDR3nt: TGCAGCGGAGGGACAGGGGGCACCGGGGAGCTGTTTTTT

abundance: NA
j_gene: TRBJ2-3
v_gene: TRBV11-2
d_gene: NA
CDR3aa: CASSLGWGGSTDTQYF
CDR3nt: TGTGCCAGCAGCTTAGGGTGGGGCGGAAGCACAGATACGCAGTATTTT

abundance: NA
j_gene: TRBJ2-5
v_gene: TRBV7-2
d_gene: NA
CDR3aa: CASSLSVQETQYF
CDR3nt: TGTGCCAGCAGCTTATCGGTCCAAGAGACCCAGTACTTC

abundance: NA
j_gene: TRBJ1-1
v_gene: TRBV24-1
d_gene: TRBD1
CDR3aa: CATSGAGQGWTEAFF
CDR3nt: TGTGCCACCAGTGGCGCGGGACAGGGGTGGACTGAAGCTTTCTTT

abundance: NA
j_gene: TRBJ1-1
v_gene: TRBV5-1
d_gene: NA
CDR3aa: CASSLSGVGNTEAFF
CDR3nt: TGCGCCAGCAGCTTGTCTGGGGTGGGGAACACTGAAGCTTTCTTT

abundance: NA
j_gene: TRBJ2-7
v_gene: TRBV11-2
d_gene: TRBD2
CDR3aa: CASSRGGPPYEQYF
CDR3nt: TGTGCCAGCAGCCGCGGGGGACCCCCCTACGAGCAGTACTTC

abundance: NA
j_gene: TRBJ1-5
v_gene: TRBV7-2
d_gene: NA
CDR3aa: CASTQVSSNQPQHF
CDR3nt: TGTGCCAGCACACAGGTTAGCAGCAATCAGCCCCAGCATTTT

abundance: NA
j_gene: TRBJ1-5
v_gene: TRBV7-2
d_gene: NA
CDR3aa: CASSLSDSNQPQHF
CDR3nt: TGTGCCAGCAGCTTATCTGATAGCAATCAGCCCCAGCATTTT

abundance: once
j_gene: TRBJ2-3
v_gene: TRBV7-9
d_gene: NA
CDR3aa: CASSLTDSDTQYF
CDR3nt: TGTGCCAGCAGCTTGACGGACTCGGATACGCAGTATTTT

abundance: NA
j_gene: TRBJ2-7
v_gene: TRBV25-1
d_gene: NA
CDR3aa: CASRKGSYEQYF
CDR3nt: TGTGCCAGCAGGAAGGGTTCCTACGAGCAGTACTTC

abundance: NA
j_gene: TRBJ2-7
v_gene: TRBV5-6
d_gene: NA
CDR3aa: CASSATYEQYF
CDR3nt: TGTGCCAGCAGCGCGACCTACGAGCAGTACTTC

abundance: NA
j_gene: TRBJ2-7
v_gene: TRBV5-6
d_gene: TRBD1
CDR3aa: CASSLDRGTYEQYF
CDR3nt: TGTGCCAGCAGCCTGGACAGGGGGACCTACGAGCAGTACTTC

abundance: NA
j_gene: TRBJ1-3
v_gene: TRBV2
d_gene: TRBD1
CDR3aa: CASTPGTGGRSGNTIYF
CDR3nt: TGTGCCAGCACCCCTGGGACAGGGGGCCGCTCTGGAAACACCATATATTTT

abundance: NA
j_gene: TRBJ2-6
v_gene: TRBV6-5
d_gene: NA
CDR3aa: CASSYSGSGANVLTF
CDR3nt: TGTGCCAGCAGTTACTCAGGCTCTGGGGCCAACGTCCTGACTTTC

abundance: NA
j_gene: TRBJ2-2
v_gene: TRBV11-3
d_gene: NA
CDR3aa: CASSSILGANGELFF
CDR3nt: TGTGCCAGCAGCTCCATTTTAGGGGCTAACGGGGAGCTGTTTTTT

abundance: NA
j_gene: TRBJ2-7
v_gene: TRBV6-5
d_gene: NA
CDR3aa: CASRDGHLTYEQYF
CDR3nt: TGTGCCAGCAGGGATGGACACCTTACCTACGAGCAGTACTTC

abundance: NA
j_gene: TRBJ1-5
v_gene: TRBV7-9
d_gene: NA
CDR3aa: CASSFRPNQPQHF
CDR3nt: TGTGCCAGCAGCTTCAGGCCCAATCAGCCCCAGCATTTT

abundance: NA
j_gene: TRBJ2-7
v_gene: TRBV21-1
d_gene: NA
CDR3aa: CVGITHYEQYF
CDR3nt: TGTGTGGGGATTACCCACTACGAGCAGTACTTC

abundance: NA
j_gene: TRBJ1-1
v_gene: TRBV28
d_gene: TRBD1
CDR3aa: CASSSEGQQNTEAFF
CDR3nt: TGTGCCAGCAGTTCCGAGGGACAGCAGAACACTGAAGCTTTCTTT

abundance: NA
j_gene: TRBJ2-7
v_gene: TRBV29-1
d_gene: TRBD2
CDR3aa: CSVEDGTSGRDYEQYF
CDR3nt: TGCAGCGTTGAAGACGGGACTAGCGGGAGGGACTACGAGCAGTACTTC

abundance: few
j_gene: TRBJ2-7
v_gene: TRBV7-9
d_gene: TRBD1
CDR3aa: CASSDRDRAYEQYF
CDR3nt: TGTGCCAGCAGCGACCGAGACAGGGCCTACGAGCAGTACTTC

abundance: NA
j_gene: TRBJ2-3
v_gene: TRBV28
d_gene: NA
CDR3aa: CASSLSASTDTQYF
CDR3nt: TGTGCCAGCAGTTTATCGGCTAGCACAGATACGCAGTATTTT

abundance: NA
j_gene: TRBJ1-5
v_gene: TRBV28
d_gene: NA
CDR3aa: CASSSQGFPSQHF
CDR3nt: TGTGCCAGCAGTTCGCAGGGATTCCCGTCCCAGCATTTT

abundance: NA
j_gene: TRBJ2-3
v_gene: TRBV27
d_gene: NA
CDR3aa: CASSLEFRRGTDTQYF
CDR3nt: TGTGCCAGCAGTTTAGAGTTTCGGAGGGGGACAGATACGCAGTATTTT

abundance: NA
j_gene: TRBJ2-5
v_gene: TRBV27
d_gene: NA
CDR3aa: CASSLGGTFQETQYF
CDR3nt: TGTGCCAGCAGTTTAGGGGGCACCTTTCAAGAGACCCAGTACTTC

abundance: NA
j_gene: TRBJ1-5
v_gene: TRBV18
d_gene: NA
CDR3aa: CASSPPSGVSNQPQHF
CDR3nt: TGTGCCAGCTCACCACCGTCAGGGGTCAGCAATCAGCCCCAGCATTTT

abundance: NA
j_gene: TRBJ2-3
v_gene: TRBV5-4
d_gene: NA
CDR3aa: CASSLQGDTQYF
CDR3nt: TGTGCCAGCAGCTTGCAGGGGGATACGCAGTATTTT

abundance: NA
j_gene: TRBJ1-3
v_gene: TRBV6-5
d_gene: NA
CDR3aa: CASSYGGVSGNTIYF
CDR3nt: TGTGCCAGCAGTTACGGCGGGGTCTCTGGAAACACCATATATTTT

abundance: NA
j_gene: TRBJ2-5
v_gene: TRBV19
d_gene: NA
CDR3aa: CASSSSGSETQYF
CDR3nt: NA

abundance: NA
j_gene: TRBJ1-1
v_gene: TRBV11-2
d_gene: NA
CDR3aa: CASSPSWSDTEAFF
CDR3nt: TGTGCCAGCAGCCCCTCATGGTCCGACACTGAAGCTTTCTTT

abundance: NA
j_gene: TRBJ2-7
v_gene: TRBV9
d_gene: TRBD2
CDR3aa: CASSVGSSGSGEQYF
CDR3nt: TGTGCCAGCAGCGTAGGTAGTAGCGGGAGTGGTGAGCAGTACTTC

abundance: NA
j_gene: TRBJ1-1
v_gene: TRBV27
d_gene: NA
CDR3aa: CASSFSVSTEAFF
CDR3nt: TGTGCCAGCAGTTTTTCGGTATCCACTGAAGCTTTCTTT

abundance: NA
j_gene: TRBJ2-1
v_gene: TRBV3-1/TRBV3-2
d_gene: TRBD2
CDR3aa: CASSQDVGTSAYNEQFF
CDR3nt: TGTGCCAGCAGCCAGGACGTCGGGACTAGCGCGTACAATGAGCAGTTCTTC

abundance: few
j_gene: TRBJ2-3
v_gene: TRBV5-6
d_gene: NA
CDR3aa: CASSALGGSTDTQYF
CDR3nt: TGTGCCAGCAGCGCCCTGGGAGGAAGCACAGATACGCAGTATTTT

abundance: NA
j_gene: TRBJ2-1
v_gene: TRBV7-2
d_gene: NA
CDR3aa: CASSFSDGVLRPGNEQFF
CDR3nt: TGTGCCAGCAGCTTTTCGGACGGAGTTTTGCGGCCGGGCAATGAGCAGTTCTTC

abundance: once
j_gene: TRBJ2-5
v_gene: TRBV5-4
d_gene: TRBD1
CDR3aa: CASSHRGRGETQYF
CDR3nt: TGTGCCAGCAGCCACAGGGGGCGCGGAGAGACCCAGTACTTC

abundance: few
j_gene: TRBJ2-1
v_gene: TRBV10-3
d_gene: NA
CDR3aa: CAISESQSVEQFF
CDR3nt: TGTGCCATCAGTGAGTCACAGAGTGTGGAACAGTTCTTC

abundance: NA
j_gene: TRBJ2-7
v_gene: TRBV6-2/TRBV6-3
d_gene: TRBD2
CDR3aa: CASSQGLGLAGAREQYF
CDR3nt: TGTGCCAGCAGTCAGGGACTCGGACTAGCGGGAGCAAGGGAGCAGTACTTC

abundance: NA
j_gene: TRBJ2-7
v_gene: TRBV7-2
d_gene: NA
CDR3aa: CASASPLAYEQYF
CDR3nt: TGTGCCAGCGCAAGCCCGCTAGCCTACGAGCAGTACTTC

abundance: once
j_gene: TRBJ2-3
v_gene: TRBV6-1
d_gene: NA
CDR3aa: CASSKDAQVSTDTQYF
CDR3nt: TGTGCCAGCAGTAAAGATGCACAGGTTAGCACAGATACGCAGTATTTT

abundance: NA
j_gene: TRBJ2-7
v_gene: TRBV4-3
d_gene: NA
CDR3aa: CASSQGGESSEQYF
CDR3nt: TGCGCCAGCAGCCAAGGCGGCGAAAGCTCCGAGCAGTACTTC

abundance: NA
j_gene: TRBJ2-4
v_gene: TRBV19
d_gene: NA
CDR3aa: CASSPRTENIQYF
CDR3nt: TGTGCCAGTAGTCCCCGGACAGAAAACATTCAGTACTTC

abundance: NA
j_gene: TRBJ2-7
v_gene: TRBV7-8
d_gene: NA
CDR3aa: CASSLGQIEQYF
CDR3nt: TGTGCCAGCAGCCTGGGACAAATCGAGCAGTACTTC